Below, one T cell receptor beta chain is given with its context. These data belong to a study of shared clonotypes between healthy human individuals. Study-wide background: Three plates each covered CD4 naive and memory; CD8 naive two, CD8 memory one.

Sequencing was performed with immunoSEQ multiplex PCR; in TCRdb, only in-frame clones are kept and a portion is missing. The table shows millions of clones, with 90% to 95% occurring only once. The germline V gene has CDR1 LNHNV and CDR2 YYDKDF (reference sequence). The CDR3 contains 17 residues. The V segment lost 0 bases and the J segment 6 bases; nucleotides outside the gene matches: 8. The TCR sequence derives from a man younger than 30 in good health. Some clones in this sample may be carry-over from other donors' samples. Sequencing input: naive CD4+ T cells from PBMCs. Stated subset: CD45RA+ positively selected. The chain uses TRBV15 and TRBJ2-1, with TRBD1 matching over 10 bases. As DNA, the CDR3 is TGTGCCACCAGCAGAGACTGGGGACAGGGGACCTCCAATGAGCAGTTCTTC. Amino acids: CATSRDWGQGTSNEQFF.